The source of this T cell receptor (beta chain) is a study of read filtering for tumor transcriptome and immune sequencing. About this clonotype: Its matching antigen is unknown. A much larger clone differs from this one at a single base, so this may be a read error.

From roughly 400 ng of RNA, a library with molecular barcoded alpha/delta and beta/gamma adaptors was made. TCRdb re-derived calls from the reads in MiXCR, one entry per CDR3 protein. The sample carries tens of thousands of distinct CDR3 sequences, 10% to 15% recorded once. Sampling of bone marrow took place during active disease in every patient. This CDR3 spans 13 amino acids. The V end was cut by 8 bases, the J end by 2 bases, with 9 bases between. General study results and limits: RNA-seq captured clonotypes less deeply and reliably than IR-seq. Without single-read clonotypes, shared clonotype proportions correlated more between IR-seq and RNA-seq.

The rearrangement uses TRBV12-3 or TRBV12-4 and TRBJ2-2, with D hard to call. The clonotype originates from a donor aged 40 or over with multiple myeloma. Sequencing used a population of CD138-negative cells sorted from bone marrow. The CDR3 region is CASGARNTGELFF. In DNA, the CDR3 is TGTGCCAGCGGTGCACGAAACACCGGGGAGCTGTTTTTT.